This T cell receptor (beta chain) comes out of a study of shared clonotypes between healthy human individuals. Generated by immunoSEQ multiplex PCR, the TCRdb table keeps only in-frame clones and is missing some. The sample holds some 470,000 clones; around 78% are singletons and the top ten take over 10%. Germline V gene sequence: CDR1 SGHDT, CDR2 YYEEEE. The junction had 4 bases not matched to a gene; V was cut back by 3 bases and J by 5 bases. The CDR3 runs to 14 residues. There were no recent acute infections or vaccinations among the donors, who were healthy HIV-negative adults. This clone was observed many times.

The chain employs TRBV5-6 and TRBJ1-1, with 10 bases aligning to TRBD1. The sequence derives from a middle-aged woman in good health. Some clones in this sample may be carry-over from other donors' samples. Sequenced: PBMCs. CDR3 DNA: TGTGCCAGCAGCTCATGGGACAGGGGAACTGAAGCTTTCTTT. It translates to CASSSWDRGTEAFF. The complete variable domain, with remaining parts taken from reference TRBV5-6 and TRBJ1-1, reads DAGVTQSPTHLIKTRGQQVTLRCSPKSGHDTVSWYQQALGQGPQFIFQYYEEEERQRGNFPDRFSGHQFPNYSSELNVNALLLGDSALYLCASSSWDRGTEAFFGQGTRLTVV.